Shown below are 29 T cell receptor beta chains from a single sample sequenced in a study of radiotherapy plus CTLA-4 blockade in lung cancer. Sequencing was performed with immunoSEQ multiplex PCR; in TCRdb, only in-frame clones are kept and a portion is missing. The sample includes approximately 99,000 clones, approximately 86% of them seen just once. The sample here was peripheral blood, taken from a patient treated with radiotherapy plus ipilimumab. These receptors were obtained from a human donor with non-small cell lung cancer that progressed on radiotherapy plus ipilimumab.

This clone has just one count. The chain uses TRBV6-5 and TRBJ2-7; D might be TRBD1 (5 bases). The V end was cut by 3 bases, the J end by 6 bases, with 18 bases between. Germline-derived CDR1 and CDR2 are MNHEY and SVGAGI. The CDR3 extends over 15 amino acids. CDR3 DNA: TGTGCCAGCAGTTATGGCAGGGCATTAGTAGCCGAGCAGTACTTC. As protein: CASSYGRALVAEQYF.

This clone was observed once. The chain recombines TRBV27 with TRBJ1-2, with TRBD1 identical over 10 bases. V dropped 4 bases and J dropped 1; count of bases not matched to a gene: 6. Germline loops: CDR1 MNHEY, CDR2 SMNVEV (reference sequence). The CDR3 totals 16 residues. The CDR3 protein is CASSSRDRGYNYGYTF. CDR3 DNA: TGTGCCAGCAGTTCCCGGGACAGGGGTTATAACTATGGCTACACCTTC.

The V call is TRBV18, the J call TRBJ2-7; D not resolved. Between the trimmed V and J ends, which lost 1 base and 0 bases, there was a span of 13 bases. The length of the CDR3 is 16 residues. Per germline, CDR1 KGHSH and CDR2 LQKENI. The CDR3 is CASSPQADPDSYEQYF. CDR3 in DNA: TGTGCCAGCTCACCACAGGCGGACCCCGACTCCTACGAGCAGTACTTC.

J is TRBJ1-1 and V is TRBV18; unclear D gene. Germline values: CDR1 KGHSH, CDR2 LQKENI. The CDR3 spans 13 residues. V gave up 5 bases and J gave up 5 bases, with 12 bases separating them. CDR3 sequence reads: CASSVYAGTEAFF. CDR3 sequence (DNA): TGTGCCAGCTCAGTGTACGCGGGAACTGAAGCTTTCTTT.

This chain joins TRBV25-1 and TRBJ2-1, with no clear D. The CDR3 runs to 15 residues. Germline V gives CDR1 MGHDK, CDR2 SYGVNS. V shed 2 bases and J shed 5 bases, with 13 bases lying between them. The CDR3 is CASSEGSRGNNEQFF. CDR3 sequence (DNA): TGTGCCAGCAGTGAAGGTAGCCGCGGCAACAATGAGCAGTTCTTC.

The chain is built from TRBV12-2 and TRBJ2-7; no check of the table's D call, TRBD1, against the DNA was made. TRBV12-2 is a pseudogene segment. This CDR3 is built from 18 residues. The CDR3 nucleotides are TGTGCAAGTCGCGCCCGACAGGGGCCGTTAGGGGGGTCCTACGAGCAGTACTTC. It codes for CASRARQGPLGGSYEQYF.

J is TRBJ2-7 and V is TRBV5-1; D might be TRBD2 (6 bases). The germline CDR1 and CDR2 sequences are SGHRS and YFSETQ. The CDR3 sequence is 15 residues long. V gave up 1 base and J gave up 3 bases, with 14 bases separating them. The DNA for the CDR3 is TGCGCCAGCAGCTTGTTAAGCGGGTACAACTACGAGCAGTACTTC. It encodes CASSLLSGYNYEQYF.

V usage is TRBV11-3 and J usage is TRBJ1-1; D is undetermined. With 0 bases removed from V and 5 bases from J, the gap between germline ends came to 16 bases. The CDR3 runs to 16 residues. In germline, CDR1 is SGHNT, CDR2 YENEEA. The CDR3 DNA reads TGTGCCAGCAGCTTAGATTGGGCCGGGGAGGTAACTGAAGCTTTCTTT. This codes for CASSLDWAGEVTEAFF.

The rearrangement links TRBV19 to TRBJ2-4; D is perhaps TRBD1 or TRBD2 (5 bases each). The V and J ends lost 4 bases and 4 bases respectively, with 14 bases between them. The germline V gene has CDR1 LNHDA and CDR2 SQIVND (reference sequence). CDR3 size: 15 residues. The CDR3 loop is CASSSAGTDKNIQYF. The DNA for the CDR3 is TGTGCCAGTAGTAGCGCCGGGACGGATAAAAACATTCAGTACTTC.

The J gene is TRBJ2-2, the V gene TRBV6-6, with TRBD1 matching 10 bases. The CDR3 has 16 amino acids. Germline V gives CDR1 MNHNY, CDR2 SVGAGI (reference sequence). The V gene end was trimmed by 5 bases and the J gene end by 4 bases; junction bases not matched to a gene: 7. This chain's CDR3 is CASSRPGQGSTGELFF. The CDR3 region has the DNA TGTGCCAGCAGTAGACCGGGACAGGGGAGCACCGGGGAGCTGTTTTTT.

This chain joins TRBV29-1 and TRBJ2-6; 7 nucleotides match TRBD1. The CDR3 has 16 residues. Germline assignment: CDR1 SQVTM and CDR2 ANQGSEA. V shed 4 bases and J 0 bases; nucleotides not matched to a gene: 6. CDR3 loop: CSVGRDRHSGANVLTF. CDR3 DNA sequence: TGCAGCGTTGGTAGGGACAGACACTCTGGGGCCAACGTCCTGACTTTC.

The V and J genes are TRBV2 and TRBJ2-1, with a weak D call TRBD1 (5 bases). Trimming took 3 bases from V and 2 from J, leaving 11 bases between them. CDR1 is SNHLY, CDR2 FYNNEI, per germline. This CDR3 has 15 residues. CDR3 DNA sequence: TGTGCCAGCAGTGACTCGGCAGGGACCTACAATGAGCAGTTCTTC. This encodes CASSDSAGTYNEQFF.

The chain links TRBV5-1 to TRBJ2-7, with 10 bases identical to TRBD1. After removal of 6 bases from V and 4 bases from J, the junction contained 13 bases not matched to a gene. Germline V gene lookup returns CDR1 SGHRS and CDR2 YFSETQ. The CDR3 is 16 amino acids. The CDR3 sequence is CASKPAGTGALYEQYF. The CDR3 nucleotides read TGCGCCAGCAAACCGGCCGGGACAGGGGCGCTATACGAGCAGTACTTC. Combining the CDR3 with reference TRBV5-1 and TRBJ2-7 gives the whole variable domain KAGVTQTPRYLIKTRGQQVTLSCSPISGHRSVSWYQQTPGQGLQFLFEYFSETQRNKGNFPGRFSGRQFSNSRSEMNVSTLELGDSALYLCASKPAGTGALYEQYFGPGTRLTVT.

The chain has TRBV6-1 and TRBJ2-6, with 8 bases fitting TRBD1. The CDR3 contains 15 residues. Germline V gives CDR1 MNHNS, CDR2 SASEGT. The V gene end was trimmed by 3 bases and the J gene end by 3 bases; junction bases not matched to a gene: 1. The DNA for the CDR3 is TGTGCCAGCAGTGAGGGACAGGATGGGGCCAACGTCCTGACTTTC. Its protein is CASSEGQDGANVLTF.

V usage is TRBV5-4 and J usage is TRBJ2-7; 7 bases match TRBD2. The V gene's germline CDR1 is SGHNT and CDR2 YYREEE (reference sequence). The CDR3 is 13 residues long. V was clipped by 0 bases and J by 3 bases; unmatched bases: 0. The CDR3 sequence is CASSLGGGYEQYF. The DNA for the CDR3 is TGTGCCAGCAGCTTGGGGGGGGGCTACGAGCAGTACTTC.

The chain joins TRBV19 to TRBJ2-7, with TRBD1 identical over 11 bases. Trimming at V came to 6 bases and at J to 6 bases, leaving 10 bases not matched to a gene. Germline assignment: CDR1 LNHDA and CDR2 SQIVND (reference sequence). CDR3 length: 15 residues. The CDR3 DNA follows: TGTGCCAGTAGGGGATTGGACAGGGGGCGGCTCGAGCAGTACTTC. It codes for CASRGLDRGRLEQYF.

This chain connects TRBV2 to TRBJ2-4, with TRBD1 identical over 8 bases. The CDR3 consists of 13 residues. J gave up 5 bases and V 5 bases, and 2 bases lay outside the gene matches. Germline V gene lookup returns CDR1 SNHLY and CDR2 FYNNEI. Written as DNA, the CDR3 is TGTGCCAGCAGTTGGGGACAGGAAAACATTCAGTACTTC. It specifies CASSWGQENIQYF.

The rearrangement links TRBV19 to TRBJ1-4, with 10 bases fitting TRBD1. Germline CDR1 and CDR2: LNHDA and SQIVND (reference sequence). The V gene end was trimmed by 10 bases and the J gene end by 8 bases; junction bases not matched to a gene: 7. This CDR3 is 13 amino acids long. The CDR3 reads CATSGQGREKLFF. The CDR3 nucleotides are TGTGCCACCTCGGGACAGGGGCGGGAAAAACTGTTTTTT.

This rearrangement joins TRBV7-9 to TRBJ1-1; possible D gene TRBD1, 6 bases. The V and J ends lost 4 bases and 1 base respectively, with 7 bases between them. Germline CDR1 SEHNR, CDR2 FQNEAQ (reference sequence). The CDR3 is made up of 13 amino acids. The CDR3, as DNA: TGTGCCAGCAGCTCACAGGGGAACACTGAAGCTTTCTTT. It encodes CASSSQGNTEAFF.

A few counts support this clone. The CDR3 spells CASSWAAGGTYNEQFF. The CDR3 bases are TGCGCCAGCAGCTGGGCCGCGGGGGGCACCTACAATGAGCAGTTCTTC. The chain uses TRBV5-1 and TRBJ2-1; 8 nucleotides align to TRBD2. Germline lookup yields CDR1 SGHRS and CDR2 YFSETQ. V was pared by 3 bases and J by 2 bases, with 7 bases of the junction left unmatched. The CDR3 extends over 16 amino acids.

The V gene is TRBV15, the J gene TRBJ2-1; TRBD2 agrees at 9 bases. The CDR3 length is 15 residues. Looked up from germline, CDR1 is LNHNV and CDR2 is YYDKDF (reference sequence). V lost 0 bases and J lost 6; bases outside the gene matches: 3. This CDR3 reads CATSRDRGRGNEQFF. CDR3 nucleotide sequence: TGTGCCACCAGCAGAGATCGCGGGAGGGGCAATGAGCAGTTCTTC.

CDR3 sequence: CASSGLENLNEQFF. DNA of the CDR3: TGTGCCAGCAGTGGTCTTGAAAACCTCAATGAGCAGTTCTTC. The V call is TRBV25-1, the J call TRBJ2-1; D not certain. The CDR3 length is 14 residues. Trimming cost V 4 bases and J 6 bases, with 13 bases left between them. Germline V lookup: CDR1 MGHDK, CDR2 SYGVNS.

The chain is built from TRBV11-3 and TRBJ2-1; perhaps TRBD2 as D (5 bases). This CDR3 comprises 15 residues. The germline V and J ends were trimmed by 5 bases and 0 bases, with 11 bases remaining between them. From germline, CDR1 is SGHNT and CDR2 YENEEA. CDR3 sequence: CASSPSRFSYNEQFF. DNA of the CDR3: TGTGCCAGCAGCCCTAGCAGGTTCTCCTACAATGAGCAGTTCTTC.

The count of this clone is one. The chain links TRBV29-1 to TRBJ2-7; TRBD2 matches 13 bases. The CDR3 has 14 residues. The germline CDR1 and CDR2 sequences are SQVTM and ANQGSEA. Trimming cost V 4 bases and J 6 bases; bases outside gene matches: 6. The CDR3 loop reads CSVAPRLAGGEQYF. The CDR3 DNA sequence: TGCAGCGTTGCCCCTCGACTAGCGGGAGGCGAGCAGTACTTC.

This chain links TRBV5-1 with TRBJ2-3; D is unclear. V lost 1 base and J lost 2, with 14 bases in between. Germline CDR1 reads SGHRS; CDR2 reads YFSETQ. The CDR3 has 16 residues. The CDR3 loop is CASSLLGSVHTDTQYF. CDR3 sequence (DNA): TGCGCCAGCAGCTTGCTCGGGTCGGTCCACACAGATACGCAGTATTTT. The full variable domain, its missing parts supplied by reference TRBV5-1 and TRBJ2-3, is KAGVTQTPRYLIKTRGQQVTLSCSPISGHRSVSWYQQTPGQGLQFLFEYFSETQRNKGNFPGRFSGRQFSNSRSEMNVSTLELGDSALYLCASSLLGSVHTDTQYFGPGTRLTVL.

This chain joins TRBV7-3 and TRBJ2-3; 9 nucleotides match TRBD1. Germline CDR1 is SGHTA and CDR2 is FQGTGA. After removal of 3 bases from V and 6 bases from J, the junction contained 1 base not matched to a gene. The CDR3 length is 13 residues. CDR3 nucleotide sequence: TGTGCCAGCAGCTTGGACAGGGGCGATACGCAGTATTTT. This translates into CASSLDRGDTQYF.

This clone came up once. The chain links TRBV2 to TRBJ2-7; 8 bases align to TRBD2. The trim removed 2 bases at V and 4 bases at J, leaving 10 bases unmatched. This CDR3 spans 16 amino acids. CDR1 and CDR2 (germline): SNHLY, FYNNEI. The CDR3 loop reads CASSEHVRTSTYEQYF. DNA for the CDR3: TGTGCCAGCAGTGAACATGTAAGGACTAGCACGTACGAGCAGTACTTC.

This clone occurred a few times. This chain links TRBV12-5 with TRBJ2-7; 10 bases agree with TRBD2. This CDR3 spans 15 amino acids. V shed 1 base, J shed 6 bases, and the junction held 6 bases outside the gene matches. Germline values: CDR1 LGHNT, CDR2 FRNRAP. CDR3 sequence: CASGLAGLALPEQYF. Written as DNA, the CDR3 is TGTGCTAGTGGTTTGGCGGGACTAGCGTTGCCCGAGCAGTACTTC.

The chain employs TRBV7-9 and TRBJ2-3; D unresolved. Trimming left V 4 bases short and J 6 bases short, with 14 bases between. CDR1 SEHNR and CDR2 FQNEAQ come from the germline V gene (reference sequence). The CDR3 spans 14 residues. In DNA, the CDR3 is TGTGCCAGCAGCTCTGAAACCTCGGTGGATACGCAGTATTTT. This gives the protein CASSSETSVDTQYF.